These 4 T cell receptor beta chains came from one sample sequenced in a study of beta chain features in type 1 diabetes. Their cognate antigens are unknown. Findings and caveats of the study: Shorter TCRB CDR3s, moderately but significantly so, marked every one of the four CD4+ subsets in Type 1 diabetes patients.

Expressed TCRB transcripts were sequenced after all isolated RNA was converted to cDNA. Data came from immunoSEQ multiplex PCR; TCRdb stores just in-frame clones and leaves some out. The data show some 140,000 clones, around 9% seen once. Sequencing used central memory CD4+ T cells from blood. The source of these receptors is a man between 25 and 39 years old with type 1 diabetes.

This clone was counted only a few times. The gene calls are TRBV9 and TRBJ2-3, with TRBD2 as a possible D gene (6 bases). CDR1 and CDR2 (germline): SGDLS, YYNGEE. This CDR3 has 13 residues. Trimming stripped 2 bases from V and 5 bases from J, with 9 bases between. The CDR3 region is CASSVLAIDTQYF. CDR3 nucleotides: TGTGCCAGCAGCGTCCTAGCGATAGATACGCAGTATTTT. The variable domain in full, completed from reference TRBV9 and TRBJ2-3, reads DSGVTQTPKHLITATGQRVTLRCSPRSGDLSVYWYQQSLDQGLQFLIQYYNGEERAKGNILERFSAQQFPDLHSELNLSSLELGDSALYFCASSVLAIDTQYFGPGTRLTVL.

This clone has just a few counts. The chain recombines TRBV4-2 with TRBJ2-5, with 8 bases aligning to TRBD2. V dropped 0 bases and J dropped 4; count of bases not matched to a gene: 7. Germline assignment: CDR1 LGHNA and CDR2 YNFKEQ. The CDR3 consists of 16 residues. The CDR3: CASSQDPTGGRETQYF. CDR3 DNA sequence: TGTGCCAGCAGCCAAGATCCGACGGGGGGGCGAGAGACCCAGTACTTC.

This clone was seen only a few times. J is TRBJ2-2 and V is TRBV6-5; D is ambiguous. The CDR3 extends over 14 amino acids. Trimming removed 10 bases at V and 0 bases at J, with 12 bases between. Germline V gene data show CDR1 as MNHEY and CDR2 as SVGAGI. CDR3 nucleotide sequence: TGTGCCACTTCTAACGGTCCGAACACCGGGGAGCTGTTTTTT. It codes for CATSNGPNTGELFF.

This chain links TRBV19 with TRBJ2-2, with TRBD1 as a possible D gene (5 bases). V dropped 4 bases and J dropped 1 base, with 10 bases sitting between them. CDR1 and CDR2 from the germline V gene are LNHDA and SQIVND (reference sequence). The CDR3 totals 15 residues. The CDR3 loop reads CASSSDSLNTGELFF. CDR3 bases: TGTGCCAGTAGTAGCGACAGCCTGAACACCGGGGAGCTGTTTTTT.